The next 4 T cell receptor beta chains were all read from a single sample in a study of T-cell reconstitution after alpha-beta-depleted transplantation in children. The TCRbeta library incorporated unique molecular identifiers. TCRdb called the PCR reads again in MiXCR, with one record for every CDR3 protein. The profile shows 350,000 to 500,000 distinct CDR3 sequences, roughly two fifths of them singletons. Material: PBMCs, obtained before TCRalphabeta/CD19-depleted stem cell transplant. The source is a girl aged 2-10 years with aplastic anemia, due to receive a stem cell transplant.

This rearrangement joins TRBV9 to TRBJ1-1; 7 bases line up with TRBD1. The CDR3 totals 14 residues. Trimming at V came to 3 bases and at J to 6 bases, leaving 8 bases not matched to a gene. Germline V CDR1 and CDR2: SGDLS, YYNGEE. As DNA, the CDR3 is TGTGCCAGCAGCGCGCGACAGGGCTCCCCTGAAGCTTTCTTT. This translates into CASSARQGSPEAFF.

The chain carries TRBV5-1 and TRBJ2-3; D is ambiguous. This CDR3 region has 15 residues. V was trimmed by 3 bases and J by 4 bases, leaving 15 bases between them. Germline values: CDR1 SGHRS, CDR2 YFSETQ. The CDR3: CASSSRGAMADTQYF. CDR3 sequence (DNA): TGCGCCAGCAGCTCCCGAGGCGCGATGGCAGATACGCAGTATTTT.

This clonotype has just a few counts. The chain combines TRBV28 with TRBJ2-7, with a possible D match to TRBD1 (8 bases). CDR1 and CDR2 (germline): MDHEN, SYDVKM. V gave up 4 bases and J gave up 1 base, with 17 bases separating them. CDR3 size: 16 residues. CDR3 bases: TGTGCCAGCAGTTATATAACAGGGGGGGAGTCCTACGAGCAGTACTTC. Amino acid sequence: CASSYITGGESYEQYF.

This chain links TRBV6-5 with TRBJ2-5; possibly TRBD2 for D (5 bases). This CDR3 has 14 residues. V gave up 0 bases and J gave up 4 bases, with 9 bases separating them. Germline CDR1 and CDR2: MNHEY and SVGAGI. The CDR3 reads CASSYSGKAETQYF. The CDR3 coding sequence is TGTGCCAGCAGTTACTCCGGGAAAGCAGAGACCCAGTACTTC.